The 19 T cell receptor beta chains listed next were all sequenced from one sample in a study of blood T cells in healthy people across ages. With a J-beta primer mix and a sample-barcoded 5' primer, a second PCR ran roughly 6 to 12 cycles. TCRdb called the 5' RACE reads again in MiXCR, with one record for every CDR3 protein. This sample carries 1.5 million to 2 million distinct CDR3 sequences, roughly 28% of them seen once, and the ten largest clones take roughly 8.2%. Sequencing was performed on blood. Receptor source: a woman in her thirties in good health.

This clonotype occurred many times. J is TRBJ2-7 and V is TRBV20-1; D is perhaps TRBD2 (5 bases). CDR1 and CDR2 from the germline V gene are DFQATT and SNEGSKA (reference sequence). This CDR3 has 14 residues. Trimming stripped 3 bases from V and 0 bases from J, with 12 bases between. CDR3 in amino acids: CSASSDTDSYEQYF. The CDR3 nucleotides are TGCAGTGCTAGTAGCGACACCGACTCCTACGAGCAGTACTTC.

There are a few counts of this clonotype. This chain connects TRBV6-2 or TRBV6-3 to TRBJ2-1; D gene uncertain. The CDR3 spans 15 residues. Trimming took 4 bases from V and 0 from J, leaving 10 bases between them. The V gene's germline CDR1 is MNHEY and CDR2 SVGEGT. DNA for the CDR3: TGTGCCAGCAGTTCGATCTCTCTCTCCTACAATGAGCAGTTCTTC. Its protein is CASSSISLSYNEQFF.

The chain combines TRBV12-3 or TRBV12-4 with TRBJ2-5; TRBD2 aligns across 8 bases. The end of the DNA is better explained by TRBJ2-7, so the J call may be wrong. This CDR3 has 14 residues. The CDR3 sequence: CASTRAGEDYEQYF. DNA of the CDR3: TGTGCCAGCACCAGAGCGGGAGAGGACTACGAGCAGTACTTC.

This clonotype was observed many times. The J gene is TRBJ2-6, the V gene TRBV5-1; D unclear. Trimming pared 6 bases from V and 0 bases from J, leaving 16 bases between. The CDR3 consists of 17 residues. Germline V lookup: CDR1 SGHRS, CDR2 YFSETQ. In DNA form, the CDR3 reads TGCGCCAGCAATCTTGCGGCGAGGTCCTCTGGGGCCAACGTCCTGACTTTC. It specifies CASNLAARSSGANVLTF.

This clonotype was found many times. CDR3 sequence: CASSTGDHEQYF. CDR3 nucleotide sequence: TGTGCCAGCAGTACAGGGGACCACGAGCAGTACTTC. The chain links TRBV6-2 or TRBV6-3 to TRBJ2-7; the match to TRBD1 covers 7 bases. The germline V gene encodes CDR1 MNHEY and CDR2 SVGEGT. The length of the CDR3 is 12 residues. J lost 5 bases, V lost 5 bases, and 3 bases had no gene match.

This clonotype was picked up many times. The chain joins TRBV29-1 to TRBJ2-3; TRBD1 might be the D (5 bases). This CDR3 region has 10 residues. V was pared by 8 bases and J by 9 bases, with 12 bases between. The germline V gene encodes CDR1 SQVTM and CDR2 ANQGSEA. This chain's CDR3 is CSLQDKTQYF. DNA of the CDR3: TGCAGCCTACAGGACAAGACGCAGTATTTT.

Here the CDR3 DNA reads TGCGCCAGCAGCTCCGGACAGTTTGATGGGGATGAGCAGTACTTC. Translated, it gives CASSSGQFDGDEQYF. The chain couples TRBV5-1 to TRBJ2-5; a weak D match, TRBD1 (6 bases). V was shortened by 3 bases and J by 11 bases, with 23 bases between the two germline ends. Germline V CDR1 and CDR2: SGHRS, YFSETQ. The CDR3 runs to 15 residues. Looking up the rest from reference TRBV5-1 and TRBJ2-5 gives the full variable domain: KAGVTQTPRYLIKTRGQQVTLSCSPISGHRSVSWYQQTPGQGLQFLFEYFSETQRNKGNFPGRFSGRQFSNSRSEMNVSTLELGDSALYLCASSSGQFDGDEQYFGPGTRLLVL.

DNA of the CDR3: TGCAGTGCTAGAGAGACGGTAGGGGATACGCAGTATTTT. This gives the protein CSARETVGDTQYF. The V call is TRBV20-1, the J call TRBJ2-3; D unresolved. Germline CDR1 reads DFQATT; CDR2 reads SNEGSKA (reference sequence). Trimming cost V 0 bases and J 6 bases, with 10 bases left between them. There are 13 residues in the CDR3.

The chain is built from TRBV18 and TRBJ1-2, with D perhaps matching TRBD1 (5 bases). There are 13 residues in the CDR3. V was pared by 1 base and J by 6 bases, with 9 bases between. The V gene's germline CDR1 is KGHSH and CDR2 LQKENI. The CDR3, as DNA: TGTGCCAGCTCACCACGAGGGGAAGATGGCTACACCTTC. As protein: CASSPRGEDGYTF.

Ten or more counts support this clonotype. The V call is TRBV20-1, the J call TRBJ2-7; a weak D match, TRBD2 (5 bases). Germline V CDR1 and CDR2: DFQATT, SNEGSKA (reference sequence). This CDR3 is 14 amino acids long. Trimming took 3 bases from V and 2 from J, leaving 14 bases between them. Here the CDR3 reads CSASRPGITYEQYF. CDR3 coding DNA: TGCAGTGCTAGTCGTCCGGGAATCACCTACGAGCAGTACTTC.

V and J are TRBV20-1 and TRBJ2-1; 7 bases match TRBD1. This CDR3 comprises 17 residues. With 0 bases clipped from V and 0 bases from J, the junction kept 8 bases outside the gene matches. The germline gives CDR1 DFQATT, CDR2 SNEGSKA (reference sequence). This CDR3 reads CSARDNLAGGSYNEQFF. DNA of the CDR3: TGCAGTGCTAGAGATAATTTGGCAGGGGGCTCCTACAATGAGCAGTTCTTC.

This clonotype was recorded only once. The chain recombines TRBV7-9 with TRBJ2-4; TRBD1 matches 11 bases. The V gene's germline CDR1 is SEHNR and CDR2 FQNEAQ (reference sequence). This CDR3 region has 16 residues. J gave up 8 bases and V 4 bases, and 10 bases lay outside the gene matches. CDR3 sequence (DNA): TGTGCCAGCAGCTGGTATAGGGACAGGGGGGGCGACATTCAGTACTTC. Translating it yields CASSWYRDRGGDIQYF.

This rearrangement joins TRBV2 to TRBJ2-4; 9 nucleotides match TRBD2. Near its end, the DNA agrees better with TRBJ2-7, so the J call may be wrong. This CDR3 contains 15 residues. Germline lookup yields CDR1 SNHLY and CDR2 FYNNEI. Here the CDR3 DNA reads TGTGCCGGCACCAAGGCGGCTAGCGGGGCCTACGAGCAGTACTTC. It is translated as CAGTKAASGAYEQYF.

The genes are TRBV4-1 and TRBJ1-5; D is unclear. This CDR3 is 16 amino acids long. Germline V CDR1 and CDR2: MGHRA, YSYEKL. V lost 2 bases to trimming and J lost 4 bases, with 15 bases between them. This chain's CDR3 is CASSQYYTLANQPQHF. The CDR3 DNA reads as TGCGCCAGCAGCCAATACTACACATTAGCAAATCAGCCCCAGCATTTT.

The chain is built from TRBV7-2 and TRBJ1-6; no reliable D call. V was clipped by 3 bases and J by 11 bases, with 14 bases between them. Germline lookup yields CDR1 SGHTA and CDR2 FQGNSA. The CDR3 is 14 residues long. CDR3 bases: TGTGCCAGCAGCTTTGGAGAGGGCATTACACCCCTCCACTTT. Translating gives CASSFGEGITPLHF.

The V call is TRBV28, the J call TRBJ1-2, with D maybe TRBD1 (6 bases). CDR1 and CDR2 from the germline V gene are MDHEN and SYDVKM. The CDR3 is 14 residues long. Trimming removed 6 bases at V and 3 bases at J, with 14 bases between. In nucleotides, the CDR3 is TGTGCCAGCAGCGTAGCGAGGGGGGACTATGGCTACACCTTC. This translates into CASSVARGDYGYTF.

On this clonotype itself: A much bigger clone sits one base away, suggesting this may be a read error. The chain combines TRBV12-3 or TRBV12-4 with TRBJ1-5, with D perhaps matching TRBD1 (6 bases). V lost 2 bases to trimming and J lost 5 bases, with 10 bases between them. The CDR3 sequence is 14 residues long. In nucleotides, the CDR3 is TGTGCCAGCAGTTTAATGGACAGCGATCAGCCCCAGCATTTT. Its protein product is CASSLMDSDQPQHF.

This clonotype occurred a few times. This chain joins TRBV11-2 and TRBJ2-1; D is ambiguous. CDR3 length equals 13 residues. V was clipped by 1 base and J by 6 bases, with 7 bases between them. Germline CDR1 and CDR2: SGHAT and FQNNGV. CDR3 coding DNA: TGTGCCAGCAGCTTAGTCCGGCTCAATGAGCAGTTCTTC. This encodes CASSLVRLNEQFF.

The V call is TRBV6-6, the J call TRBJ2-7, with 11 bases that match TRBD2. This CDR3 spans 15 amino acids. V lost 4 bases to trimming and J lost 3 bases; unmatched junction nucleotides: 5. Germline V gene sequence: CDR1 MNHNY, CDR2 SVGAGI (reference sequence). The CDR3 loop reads CASSSQLAGDYEQYF. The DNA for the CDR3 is TGTGCCAGCAGTTCTCAACTAGCGGGGGACTACGAGCAGTACTTC.